The entry below describes one TCR beta chain. This specimen comes from a study of blood T cell repertoires in COVID-19. Study background: Spain, Italy and the United States supplied samples that represented acute and convalescent COVID-19. PBMCs, B-cell-depleted T cells, or T cells provided the cDNA or gDNA that made up the material.

Methods used by the authors: Estimation of nucleated cell counts relied on the amplification of reference gene primers. Clones were sequenced by immunoSEQ multiplex PCR, and TCRdb holds only the in-frame ones, with some missing. V and J calls and clone size follow that table, whereas D and trimming were derived from the DNA. Here the sample spans some 220,000 clones, roughly 80% being singletons. CDR3 length: 15 amino acids. Germline CDR1 MDHEN, CDR2 SYDVKM. Trimming shortened V by 4 bases and J by 3 bases, and 16 bases separated the two germline ends. Sequencing was carried out using peripheral blood. The rearrangement joins TRBV28 to TRBJ2-7, with a weak D call TRBD1 (5 bases). This TCR was sampled from a woman in her seventies with COVID-19, enrolled during active disease. CDR3 nucleotide sequence: TGTGCCAGCAGTTCAGTGGTGGGGCGCATCTACGAGCAGTACTTC. Protein sequence: CASSSVVGRIYEQYF.